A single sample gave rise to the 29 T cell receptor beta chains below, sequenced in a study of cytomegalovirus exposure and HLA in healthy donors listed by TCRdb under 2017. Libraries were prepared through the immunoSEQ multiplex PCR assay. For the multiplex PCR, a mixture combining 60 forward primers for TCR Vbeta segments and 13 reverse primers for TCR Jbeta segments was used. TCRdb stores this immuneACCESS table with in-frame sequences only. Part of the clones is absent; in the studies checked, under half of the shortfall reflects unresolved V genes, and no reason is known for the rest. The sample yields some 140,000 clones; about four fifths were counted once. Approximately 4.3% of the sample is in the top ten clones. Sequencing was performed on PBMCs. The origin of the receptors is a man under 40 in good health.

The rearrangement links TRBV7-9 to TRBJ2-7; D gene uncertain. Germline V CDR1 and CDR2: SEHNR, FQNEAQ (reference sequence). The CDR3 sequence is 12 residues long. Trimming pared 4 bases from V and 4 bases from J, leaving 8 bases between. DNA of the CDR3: TGTGCCAGCAGCTCTCCTAGTTACGAGCAGTACTTC. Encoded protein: CASSSPSYEQYF.

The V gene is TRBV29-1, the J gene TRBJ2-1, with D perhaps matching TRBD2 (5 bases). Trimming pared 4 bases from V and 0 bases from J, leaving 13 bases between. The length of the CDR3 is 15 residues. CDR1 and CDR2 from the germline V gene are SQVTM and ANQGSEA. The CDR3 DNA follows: TGCAGCGTTGTAAAGCGGCTGAGCTCCTACAATGAGCAGTTCTTC. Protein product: CSVVKRLSSYNEQFF.

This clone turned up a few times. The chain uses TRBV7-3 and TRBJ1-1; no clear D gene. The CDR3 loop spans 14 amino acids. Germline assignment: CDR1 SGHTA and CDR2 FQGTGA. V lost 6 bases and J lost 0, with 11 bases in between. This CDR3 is CASSRGGMNTEAFF. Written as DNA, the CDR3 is TGTGCCAGCAGTCGCGGCGGGATGAACACTGAAGCTTTCTTT.

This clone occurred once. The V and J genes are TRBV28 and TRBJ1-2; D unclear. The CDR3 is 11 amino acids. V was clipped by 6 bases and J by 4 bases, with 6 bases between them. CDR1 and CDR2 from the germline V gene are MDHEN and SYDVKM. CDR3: CASRTIYGYTF. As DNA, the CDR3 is TGTGCCAGCAGGACAATCTATGGCTACACCTTC.

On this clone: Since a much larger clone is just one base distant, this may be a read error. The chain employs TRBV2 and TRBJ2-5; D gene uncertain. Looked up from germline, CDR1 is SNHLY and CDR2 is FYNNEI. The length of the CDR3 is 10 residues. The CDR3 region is CASSSEAQYF. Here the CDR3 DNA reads TGTGCCAGCAGCTCAGAGGCCCAGTACTTC.

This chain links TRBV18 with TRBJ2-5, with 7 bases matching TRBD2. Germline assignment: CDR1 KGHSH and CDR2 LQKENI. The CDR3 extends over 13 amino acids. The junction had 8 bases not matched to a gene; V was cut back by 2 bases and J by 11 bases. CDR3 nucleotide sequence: TGTGCCAGCTCACCAGCGGGAGCCAATGAGCAGTACTTC. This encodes CASSPAGANEQYF. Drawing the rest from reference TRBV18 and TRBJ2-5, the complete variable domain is NAGVMQNPRHLVRRRGQEARLRCSPMKGHSHVYWYRQLPEEGLKFMVYLQKENIIDESGMPKERFSAEFPKEGPSILRIQQVVRGDSAAYFCASSPAGANEQYFGPGTRLLVL.

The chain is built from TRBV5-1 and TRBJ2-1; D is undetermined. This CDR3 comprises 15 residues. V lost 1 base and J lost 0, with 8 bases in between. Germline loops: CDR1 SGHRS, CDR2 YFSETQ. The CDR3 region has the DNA TGCGCCAGCAGCTTGAACACCGACTCCTACAATGAGCAGTTCTTC. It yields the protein CASSLNTDSYNEQFF.

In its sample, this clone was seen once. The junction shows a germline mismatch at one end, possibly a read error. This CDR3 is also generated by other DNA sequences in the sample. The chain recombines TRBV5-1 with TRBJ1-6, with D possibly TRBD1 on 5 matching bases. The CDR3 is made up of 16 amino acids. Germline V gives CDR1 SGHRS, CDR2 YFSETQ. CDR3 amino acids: CASSLRGSSYNSPLHF. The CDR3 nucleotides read TGCGCCAGCAGCTTGCGGGGGAGCTCCTATAATTCCCCCCTCCACTTT.

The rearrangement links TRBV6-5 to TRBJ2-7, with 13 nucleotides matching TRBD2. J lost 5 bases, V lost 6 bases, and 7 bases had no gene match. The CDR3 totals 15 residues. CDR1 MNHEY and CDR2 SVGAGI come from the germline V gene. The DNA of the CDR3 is TGTGCCAGCAGACAATCTGGACTAGCGGGAGACGAGCAGTACTTC. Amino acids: CASRQSGLAGDEQYF.

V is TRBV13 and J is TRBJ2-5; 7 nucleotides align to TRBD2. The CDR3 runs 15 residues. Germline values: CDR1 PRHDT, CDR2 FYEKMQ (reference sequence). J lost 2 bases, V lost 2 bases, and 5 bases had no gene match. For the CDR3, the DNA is TGTGCCAGCAGCTTAAACGGGAGGACTCAAGAGACCCAGTACTTC. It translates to CASSLNGRTQETQYF.

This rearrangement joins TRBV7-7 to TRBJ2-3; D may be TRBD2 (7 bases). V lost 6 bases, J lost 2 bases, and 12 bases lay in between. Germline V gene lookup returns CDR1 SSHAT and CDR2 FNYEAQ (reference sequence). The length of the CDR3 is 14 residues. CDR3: CASSLGGATDTQYF. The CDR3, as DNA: TGTGCCAGCAGTCTGGGGGGGGCCACAGATACGCAGTATTTT.

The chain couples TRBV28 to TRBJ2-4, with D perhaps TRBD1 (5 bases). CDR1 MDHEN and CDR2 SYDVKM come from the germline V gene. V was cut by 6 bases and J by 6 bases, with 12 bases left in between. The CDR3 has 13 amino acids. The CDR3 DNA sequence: TGTGCCAGCAGCGTCAACCAGGGAAACATTCAGTACTTC. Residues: CASSVNQGNIQYF.

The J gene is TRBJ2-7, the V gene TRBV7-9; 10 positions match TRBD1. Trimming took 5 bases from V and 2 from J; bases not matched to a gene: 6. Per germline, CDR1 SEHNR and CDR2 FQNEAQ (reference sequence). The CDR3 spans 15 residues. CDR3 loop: CASSHRDRGAYEQYF. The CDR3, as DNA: TGTGCCAGCAGCCACCGGGACAGGGGAGCCTACGAGCAGTACTTC. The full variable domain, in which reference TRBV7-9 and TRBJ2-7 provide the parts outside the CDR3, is DTGVSQNPRHKITKRGQNVTFRCDPISEHNRLYWYRQTLGQGPEFLTYFQNEAQLEKSRLLSDRFSAERPKGSFSTLEIQRTEQGDSAMYLCASSHRDRGAYEQYFGPGTRLTVT.

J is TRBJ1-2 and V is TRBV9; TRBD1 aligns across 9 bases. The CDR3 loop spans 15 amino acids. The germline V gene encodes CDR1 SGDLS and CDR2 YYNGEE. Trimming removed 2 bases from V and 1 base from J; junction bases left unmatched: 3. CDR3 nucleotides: TGTGCCAGCAGCGTTGGACAGGGGAATAACTATGGCTACACCTTC. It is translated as CASSVGQGNNYGYTF.

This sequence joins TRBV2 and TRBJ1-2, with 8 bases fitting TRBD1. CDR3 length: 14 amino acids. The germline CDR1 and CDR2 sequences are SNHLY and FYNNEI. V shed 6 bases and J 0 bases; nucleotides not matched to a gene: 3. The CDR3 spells CASSVTGANYGYTF. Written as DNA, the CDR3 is TGTGCCAGCAGCGTGACAGGGGCTAACTATGGCTACACCTTC.

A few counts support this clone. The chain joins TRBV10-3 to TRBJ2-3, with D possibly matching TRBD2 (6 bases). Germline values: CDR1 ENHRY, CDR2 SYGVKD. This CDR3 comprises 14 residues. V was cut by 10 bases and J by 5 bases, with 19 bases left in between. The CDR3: CASSAGNGGDTQYF. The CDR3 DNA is TGTGCCAGCAGCGCCGGTAACGGGGGAGATACGCAGTATTTT.

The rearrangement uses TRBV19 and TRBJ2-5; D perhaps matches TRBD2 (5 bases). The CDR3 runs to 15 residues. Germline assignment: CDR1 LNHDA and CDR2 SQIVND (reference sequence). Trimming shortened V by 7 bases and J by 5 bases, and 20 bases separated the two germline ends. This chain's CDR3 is CASKRVRVSQETQYF. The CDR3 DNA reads TGTGCCAGTAAGAGGGTACGAGTCTCTCAGGAGACCCAGTACTTC.

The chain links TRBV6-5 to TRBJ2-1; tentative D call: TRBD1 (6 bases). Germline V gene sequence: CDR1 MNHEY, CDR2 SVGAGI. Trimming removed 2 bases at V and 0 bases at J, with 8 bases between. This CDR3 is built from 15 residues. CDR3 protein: CASSYRDTSYNEQFF. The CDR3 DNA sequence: TGTGCCAGCAGTTACCGGGACACCTCCTACAATGAGCAGTTCTTC.

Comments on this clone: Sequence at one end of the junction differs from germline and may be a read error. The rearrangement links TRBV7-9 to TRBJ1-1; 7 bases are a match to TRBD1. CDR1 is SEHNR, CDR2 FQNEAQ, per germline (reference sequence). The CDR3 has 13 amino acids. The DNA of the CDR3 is TGTTCCAGCAGCATCCAAGGGGGACAGGAAGCTTTCTTT. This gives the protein CSSSIQGGQEAFF. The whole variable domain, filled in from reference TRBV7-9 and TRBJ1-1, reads DTGVSQNPRHKITKRGQNVTFRCDPISEHNRLYWYRQTLGQGPEFLTYFQNEAQLEKSRLLSDRFSAERPKGSFSTLEIQRTEQGDSAMYLCSSSIQGGQEAFFGQGTRLTVV.

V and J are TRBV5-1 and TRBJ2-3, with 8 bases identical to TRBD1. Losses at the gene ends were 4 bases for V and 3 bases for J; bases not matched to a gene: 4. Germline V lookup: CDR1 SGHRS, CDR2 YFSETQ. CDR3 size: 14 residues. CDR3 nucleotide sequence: TGCGCCAGCAGCCCTGGACAGGGAACAGATACGCAGTATTTT. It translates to CASSPGQGTDTQYF.

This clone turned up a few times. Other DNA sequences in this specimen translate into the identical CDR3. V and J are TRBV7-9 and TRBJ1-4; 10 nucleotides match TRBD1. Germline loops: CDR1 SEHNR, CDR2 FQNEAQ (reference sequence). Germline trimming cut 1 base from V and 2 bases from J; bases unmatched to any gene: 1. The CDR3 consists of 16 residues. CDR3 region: CASSLGDRGTNEKLFF. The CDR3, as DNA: TGTGCCAGCAGCTTAGGGGACAGGGGTACTAATGAAAAACTGTTTTTT.

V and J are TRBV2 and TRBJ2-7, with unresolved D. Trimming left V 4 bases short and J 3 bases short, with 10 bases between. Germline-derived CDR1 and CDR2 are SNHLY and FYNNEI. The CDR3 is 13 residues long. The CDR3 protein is CASSVGPLYEQYF. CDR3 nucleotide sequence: TGTGCCAGCAGTGTCGGTCCCCTCTACGAGCAGTACTTC. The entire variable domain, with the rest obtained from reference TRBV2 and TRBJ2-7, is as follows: EPEVTQTPSHQVTQMGQEVILRCVPISNHLYFYWYRQILGQKVEFLVSFYNNEISEKSEIFDDQFSVERPDGSNFTLKIRSTKLEDSAMYFCASSVGPLYEQYFGPGTRLTVT.

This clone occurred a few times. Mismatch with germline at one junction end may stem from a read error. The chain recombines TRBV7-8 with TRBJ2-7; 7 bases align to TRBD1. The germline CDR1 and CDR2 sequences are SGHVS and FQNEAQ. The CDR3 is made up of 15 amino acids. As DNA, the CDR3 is TGCGCCAGCAGCCAATCCGGGACAGAACGCTACGAGCAGTACTTC. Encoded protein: CASSQSGTERYEQYF. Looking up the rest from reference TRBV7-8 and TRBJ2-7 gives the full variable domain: GAGVSQSPRYKVAKRGQDVALRCDPISGHVSLFWYQQALGQGPEFLTYFQNEAQLDKSGLPSDRFFAERPEGSVSTLKIQRTQQEDSAVYLCASSQSGTERYEQYFGPGTRLTVT.

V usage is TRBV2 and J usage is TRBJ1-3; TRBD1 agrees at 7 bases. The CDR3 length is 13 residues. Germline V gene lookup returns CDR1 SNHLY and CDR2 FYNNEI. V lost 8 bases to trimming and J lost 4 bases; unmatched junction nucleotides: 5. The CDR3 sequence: CASRGTVGNTIYF. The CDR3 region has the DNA TGTGCCAGCCGAGGGACAGTCGGAAACACCATATATTTT.

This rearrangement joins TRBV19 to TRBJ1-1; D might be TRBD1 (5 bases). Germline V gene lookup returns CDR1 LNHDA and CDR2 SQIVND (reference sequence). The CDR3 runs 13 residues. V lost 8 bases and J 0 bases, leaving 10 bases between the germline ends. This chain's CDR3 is CASAQALNTEAFF. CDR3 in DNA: TGTGCCAGTGCACAGGCACTGAACACTGAAGCTTTCTTT. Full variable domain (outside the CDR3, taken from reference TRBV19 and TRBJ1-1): DGGITQSPKYLFRKEGQNVTLSCEQNLNHDAMYWYRQDPGQGLRLIYYSQIVNDFQKGDIAEGYSVSREKKESFPLTVTSAQKNPTAFYLCASAQALNTEAFFGQGTRLTVV.

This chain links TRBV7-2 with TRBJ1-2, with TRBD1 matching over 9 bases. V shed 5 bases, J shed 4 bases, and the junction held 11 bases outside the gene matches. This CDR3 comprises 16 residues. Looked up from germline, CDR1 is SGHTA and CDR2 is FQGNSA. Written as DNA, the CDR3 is TGTGCCAGCAGCGGTCGACAGGGGGAGCTCGGCTATGGCTACACCTTC. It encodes CASSGRQGELGYGYTF.

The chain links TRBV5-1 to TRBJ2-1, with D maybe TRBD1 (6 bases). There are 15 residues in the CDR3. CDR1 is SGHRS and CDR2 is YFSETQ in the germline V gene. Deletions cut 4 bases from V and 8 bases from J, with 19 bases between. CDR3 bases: TGCGCCAGCAGCGTTATCAGGGGCACAGCAGATGAGCAGTTCTTC. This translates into CASSVIRGTADEQFF.

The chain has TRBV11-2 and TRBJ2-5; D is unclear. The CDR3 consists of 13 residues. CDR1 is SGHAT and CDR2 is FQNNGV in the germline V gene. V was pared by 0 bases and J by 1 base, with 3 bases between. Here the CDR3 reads CASSLELQETQYF. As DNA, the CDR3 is TGTGCCAGCAGCTTAGAACTCCAAGAGACCCAGTACTTC.

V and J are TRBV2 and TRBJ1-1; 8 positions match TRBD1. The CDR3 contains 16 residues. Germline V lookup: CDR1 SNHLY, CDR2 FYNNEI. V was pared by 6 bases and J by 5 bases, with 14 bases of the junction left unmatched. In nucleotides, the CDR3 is TGTGCCAGCAGCCACCCCGGTCGGACAGGGCAAACTGAAGCTTTCTTT. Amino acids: CASSHPGRTGQTEAFF. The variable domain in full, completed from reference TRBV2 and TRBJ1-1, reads EPEVTQTPSHQVTQMGQEVILRCVPISNHLYFYWYRQILGQKVEFLVSFYNNEISEKSEIFDDQFSVERPDGSNFTLKIRSTKLEDSAMYFCASSHPGRTGQTEAFFGQGTRLTVV.